This T cell receptor beta chain derives from a study of shared clonotypes between healthy human individuals. CD45RA-negative memory and CD45RA+ naive subsets were split from the CD4+ cells. CDR1 and CDR2 from the germline V gene are LNHDA and SQIVND (reference sequence). The CDR3 length is 15 residues. The J segment lost 4 bases and the V segment lost 4 bases, leaving 4 bases of the junction unmatched. Assay used: immunoSEQ multiplex PCR; TCRdb lists only in-frame clones, some missing. The sample includes some 1 million clones, about 75% of them seen just once. Sequencing was performed on memory CD4+ T cells sorted from blood. This sample's subset: CD45RA-negative fraction. The receptor comes from a man between 18 and 35 years old in good health. The chain recombines TRBV19 with TRBJ2-6; 7 nucleotides line up with TRBD1. For the CDR3, the DNA is TGTGCCAGTAGTAGCACAGGGGTAGGGGCCAACGTCCTGACTTTC. This translates into CASSSTGVGANVLTF.